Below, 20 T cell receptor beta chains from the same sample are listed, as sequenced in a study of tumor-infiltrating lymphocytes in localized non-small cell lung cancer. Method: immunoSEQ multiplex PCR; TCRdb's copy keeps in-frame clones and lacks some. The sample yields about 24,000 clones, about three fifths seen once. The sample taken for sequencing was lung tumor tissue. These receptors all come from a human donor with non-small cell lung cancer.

The CDR3 DNA reads TGTGCCAGCAGCAAACAGGGGGTGGGGACTGAAGCTTTCTTT. Protein sequence: CASSKQGVGTEAFF. The chain couples TRBV11-3 to TRBJ1-1; 8 bases match TRBD1. Germline values: CDR1 SGHNT, CDR2 YENEEA. The CDR3 contains 14 residues. V lost 5 bases and J lost 5; bases outside the gene matches: 7.

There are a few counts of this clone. The CDR3 DNA follows: TGTGCCAGCTCAAGTGACTCGTTTAATGAGCAGTTCTTC. Translating gives CASSSDSFNEQFF. The V and J genes are TRBV18 and TRBJ2-1, with unresolved D. V lost 5 bases to trimming and J lost 7 bases, with 12 bases between them. The CDR3 loop spans 13 amino acids. The V gene's germline CDR1 is KGHSH and CDR2 LQKENI.

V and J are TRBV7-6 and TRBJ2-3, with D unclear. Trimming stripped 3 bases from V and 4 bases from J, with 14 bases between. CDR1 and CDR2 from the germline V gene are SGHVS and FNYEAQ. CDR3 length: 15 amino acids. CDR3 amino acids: CASSFTSDRADTQYF. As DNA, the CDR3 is TGTGCCAGCAGCTTTACTTCCGACCGGGCAGATACGCAGTATTTT.

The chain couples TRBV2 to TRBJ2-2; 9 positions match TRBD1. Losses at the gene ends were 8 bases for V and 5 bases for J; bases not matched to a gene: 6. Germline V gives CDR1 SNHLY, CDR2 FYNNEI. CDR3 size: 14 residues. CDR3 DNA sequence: TGTGCCAGCGTCCGGGACAGGGTTACCGGGGAGCTGTTTTTT. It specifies CASVRDRVTGELFF.

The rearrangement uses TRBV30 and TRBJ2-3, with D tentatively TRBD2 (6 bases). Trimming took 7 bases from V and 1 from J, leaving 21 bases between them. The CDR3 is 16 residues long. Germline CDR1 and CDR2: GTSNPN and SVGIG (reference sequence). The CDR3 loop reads CASEAGQASGTDTQYF. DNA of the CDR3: TGTGCCTCGGAAGCGGGTCAAGCCTCTGGCACAGATACGCAGTATTTT.

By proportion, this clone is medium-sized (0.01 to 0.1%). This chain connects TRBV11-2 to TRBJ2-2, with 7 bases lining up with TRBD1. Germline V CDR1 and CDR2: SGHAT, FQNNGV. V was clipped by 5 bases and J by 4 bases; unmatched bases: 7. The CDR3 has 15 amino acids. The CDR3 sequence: CASSPRQGGTGELFF. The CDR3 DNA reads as TGTGCCAGCAGCCCCCGACAGGGCGGCACCGGGGAGCTGTTTTTT. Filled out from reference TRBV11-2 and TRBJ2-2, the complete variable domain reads EAGVAQSPRYKIIEKRQSVAFWCNPISGHATLYWYQQILGQGPKLLIQFQNNGVVDDSQLPKDRFSAERLKGVDSTLKIQPAKLEDSAVYLCASSPRQGGTGELFFGEGSRLTVL.

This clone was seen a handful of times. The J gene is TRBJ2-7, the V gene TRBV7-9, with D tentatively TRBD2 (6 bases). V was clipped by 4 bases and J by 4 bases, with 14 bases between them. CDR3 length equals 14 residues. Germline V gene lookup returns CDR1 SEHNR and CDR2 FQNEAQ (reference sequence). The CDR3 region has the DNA TGTGCCAGCAGCTGGGGGGAACCCCGTTACGAGCAGTACTTC. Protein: CASSWGEPRYEQYF.

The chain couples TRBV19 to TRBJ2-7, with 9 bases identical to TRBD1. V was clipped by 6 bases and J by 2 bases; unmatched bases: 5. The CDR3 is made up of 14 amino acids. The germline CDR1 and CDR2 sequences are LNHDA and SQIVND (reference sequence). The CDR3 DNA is TGTGCCAGTAGCCCCGGGACAGGGACCTACGAGCAGTACTTC. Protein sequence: CASSPGTGTYEQYF.

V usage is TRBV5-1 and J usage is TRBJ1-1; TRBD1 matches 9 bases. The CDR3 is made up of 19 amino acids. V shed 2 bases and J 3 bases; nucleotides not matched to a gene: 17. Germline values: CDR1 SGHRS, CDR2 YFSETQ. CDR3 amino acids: CASSFLPGQGLQGDTEAFF. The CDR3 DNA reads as TGCGCCAGCAGCTTCTTACCGGGACAGGGTCTTCAAGGGGACACTGAAGCTTTCTTT.

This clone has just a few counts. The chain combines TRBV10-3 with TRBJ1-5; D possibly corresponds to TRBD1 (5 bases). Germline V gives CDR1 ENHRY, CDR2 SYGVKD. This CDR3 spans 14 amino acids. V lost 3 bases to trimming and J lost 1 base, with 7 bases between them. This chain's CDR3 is CAISDKGSNQPQHF. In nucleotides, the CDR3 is TGTGCCATCAGTGATAAGGGGAGCAATCAGCCCCAGCATTTT.

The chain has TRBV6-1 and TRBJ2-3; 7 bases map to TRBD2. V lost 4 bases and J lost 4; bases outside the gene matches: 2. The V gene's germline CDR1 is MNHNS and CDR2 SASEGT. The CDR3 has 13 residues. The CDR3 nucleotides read TGTGCCAGCAGTGCGGCGGGAGCAGATACGCAGTATTTT. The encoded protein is CASSAAGADTQYF.

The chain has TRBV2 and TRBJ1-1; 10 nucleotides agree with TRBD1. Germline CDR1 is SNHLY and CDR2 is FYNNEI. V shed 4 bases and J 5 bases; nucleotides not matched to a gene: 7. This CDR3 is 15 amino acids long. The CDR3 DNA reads TGTGCCAGCAGTGGGGACAGGGGAGGTCGAACTGAAGCTTTCTTT. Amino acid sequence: CASSGDRGGRTEAFF.

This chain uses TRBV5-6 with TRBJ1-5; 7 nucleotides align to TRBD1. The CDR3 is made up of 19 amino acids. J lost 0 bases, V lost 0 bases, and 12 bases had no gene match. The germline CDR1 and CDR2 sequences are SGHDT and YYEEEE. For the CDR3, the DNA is TGTGCCAGCAGCTTGGGTATGACAGGGTCTACGCCTAGCAATCAGCCCCAGCATTTT. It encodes CASSLGMTGSTPSNQPQHF. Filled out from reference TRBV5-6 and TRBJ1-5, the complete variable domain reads DAGVTQSPTHLIKTRGQQVTLRCSPKSGHDTVSWYQQALGQGPQFIFQYYEEEERQRGNFPDRFSGHQFPNYSSELNVNALLLGDSALYLCASSLGMTGSTPSNQPQHFGDGTRLSIL.

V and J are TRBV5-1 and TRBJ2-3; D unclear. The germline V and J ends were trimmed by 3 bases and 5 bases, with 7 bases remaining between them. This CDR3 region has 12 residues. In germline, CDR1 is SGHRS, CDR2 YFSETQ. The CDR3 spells CASSSSLDTQYF. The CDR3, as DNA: TGCGCCAGCAGCTCCTCCCTAGATACGCAGTATTTT. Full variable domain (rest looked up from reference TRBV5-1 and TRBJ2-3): KAGVTQTPRYLIKTRGQQVTLSCSPISGHRSVSWYQQTPGQGLQFLFEYFSETQRNKGNFPGRFSGRQFSNSRSEMNVSTLELGDSALYLCASSSSLDTQYFGPGTRLTVL.

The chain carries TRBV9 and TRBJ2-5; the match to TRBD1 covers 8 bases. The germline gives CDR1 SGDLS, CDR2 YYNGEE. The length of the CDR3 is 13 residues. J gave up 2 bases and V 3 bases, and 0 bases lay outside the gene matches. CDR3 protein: CASSGTGQETQYF. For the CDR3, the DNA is TGTGCCAGCAGCGGGACAGGGCAAGAGACCCAGTACTTC.

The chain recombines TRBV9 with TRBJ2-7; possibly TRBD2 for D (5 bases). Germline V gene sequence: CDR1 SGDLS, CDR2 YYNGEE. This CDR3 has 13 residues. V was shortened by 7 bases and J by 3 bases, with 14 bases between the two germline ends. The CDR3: CASSGPGGYEQYF. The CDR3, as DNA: TGTGCCAGCTCAGGCCCCGGAGGCTACGAGCAGTACTTC.

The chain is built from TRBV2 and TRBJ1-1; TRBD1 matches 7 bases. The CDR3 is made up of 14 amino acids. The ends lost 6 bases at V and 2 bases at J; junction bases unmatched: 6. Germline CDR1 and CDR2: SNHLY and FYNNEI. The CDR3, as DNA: TGTGCCAGCAGCGAGAGGGGGCTTAACACTGAAGCTTTCTTT. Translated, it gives CASSERGLNTEAFF.

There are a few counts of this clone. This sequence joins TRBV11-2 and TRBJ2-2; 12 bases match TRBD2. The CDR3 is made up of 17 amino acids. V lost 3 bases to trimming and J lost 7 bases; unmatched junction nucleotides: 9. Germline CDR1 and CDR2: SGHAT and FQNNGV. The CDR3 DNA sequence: TGTGCCAGCAGCTTGTCCCGGACTAGCGGGACCAGCGGGGAGCTGTTTTTT. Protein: CASSLSRTSGTSGELFF.

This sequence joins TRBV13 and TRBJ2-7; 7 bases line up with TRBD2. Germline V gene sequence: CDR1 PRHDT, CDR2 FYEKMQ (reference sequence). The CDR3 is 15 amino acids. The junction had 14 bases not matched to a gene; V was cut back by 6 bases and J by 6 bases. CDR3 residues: CASRRAGPNQGEQYF. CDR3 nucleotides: TGTGCCAGCAGGCGAGCGGGACCCAATCAGGGCGAGCAGTACTTC.

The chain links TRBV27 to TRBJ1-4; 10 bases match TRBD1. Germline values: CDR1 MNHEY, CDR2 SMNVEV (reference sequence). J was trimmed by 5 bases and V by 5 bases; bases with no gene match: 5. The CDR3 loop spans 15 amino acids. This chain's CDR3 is CASSPGQGGNEKLFF. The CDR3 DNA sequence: TGTGCCAGCAGTCCCGGACAGGGGGGGAATGAAAAACTGTTTTTT.